This T cell receptor (beta chain) appears in the sequencing data of a study of PD-L1 blockade in urothelial cancer. Study overall: At some point between 2013 and 2014 therapy began: atezolizumab 1,200 mg intravenously every 3 weeks.

The CDR3 covers 13 residues. Per the germline V gene, CDR1 is MNHEY and CDR2 is SMNVEV (reference sequence). Trimming took 6 bases from V and 0 from J, leaving 9 bases between them. Time point specified: peripheral blood 6 weeks after treatment start. With respect to this clone: No antigen is known for it.

PCRs were each spiked with synthetic TCR analog templates. TCRdb keeps only in-frame clones here, not all; method: immunoSEQ multiplex PCR. Of around 66,000 clones listed, roughly 86% were seen once; the top ten hold roughly 12%. General study results and limits: Patients with durable benefit had greater blood expansion of tumor-associated TCR clones 3 weeks into treatment.

This chain joins TRBV27 and TRBJ2-7, with D hard to call. The source of this sequence is a man in his 60s with urothelial cancer. The specimen comprised PBMCs, sampled around atezolizumab (anti-PD-L1) treatment. The CDR3 region is CASRVLSSYEQYF. In DNA, the CDR3 is TGTGCCAGCAGAGTTCTTAGCTCCTACGAGCAGTACTTC.